The rows below give T cell receptor beta chains drawn from one sample of a study of blood T cells in healthy people across ages. A single record per CDR3 protein comes from TCRdb applying MiXCR to the 5' RACE reads. The sample has 1.4 million to 1.5 million distinct CDR3 sequences, about 40% seen once. The sequenced material came from blood. The receptor source for this set is a woman aged 18-29 years in good health. Both conserved end residues are part of each CDR3. The order of the fields is clone size, D gene, V gene, J gene, CDR3 protein, CDR3 DNA. The D gene is left open where the match is weak. Clone size, where shown, is once, few, many, or a class for clones that have expanded.

>.|.|TRBV6-1|TRBJ2-3
CASSEVSGGLPSTDTQYF
TGTGCCAGCAGTGAGGTCTCAGGTGGCTTACCCTCCACAGATACGCAGTATTTT
>many|.|TRBV4-1|TRBJ2-1
CASSQEVGGPKFF
TGCGCCAGCAGCCAAGAAGTGGGGGGCCCTAAGTTCTTC
>.|TRBD2|TRBV6-5|TRBJ2-5
CASSSPSGNNNEQYF
TGTGCCAGCAGTTCACCTAGCGGAAATAACAATGAGCAGTACTTC
>few|.|TRBV6-5|TRBJ2-3
CASSLTTWGDTQYF
TGTGCCAGCAGCCTGACTACCTGGGGGGATACGCAGTATTTT
>few|.|TRBV20-1|TRBJ1-2
CSAGGVYGYTF
TGCAGTGCGGGGGGAGTTTATGGCTACACCTTC
>.|TRBD2|TRBV15|TRBJ2-7
CATSRDYGTSGGGGSYNEQYF
TGTGCCACCAGCAGAGACTACGGGACTAGCGGGGGAGGGGGTTCCTACAATGAGCAGTACTTC
>few|.|TRBV18|TRBJ2-5
CASSPPIVDEQYF
TGTGCCAGCTCACCACCGATAGTAGATGAGCAGTACTTC
>few|.|TRBV2|TRBJ2-5
CASSSGPLVGETQYF
TGTGCCAGCAGTTCTGGACCATTGGTTGGAGAGACCCAGTACTTC
>.|.|TRBV5-1|TRBJ2-1
CAGSLDGRRTTFYNEQFF
TGCGCCGGCAGCTTGGACGGTCGCCGGACTACTTTCTACAATGAGCAGTTCTTC
>.|.|TRBV6-5|TRBJ2-7
CASKPLLSYEQYF
TGTGCCAGCAAACCCCTCCTCTCATACGAGCAGTACTTC
>.|.|TRBV5-5|TRBJ2-3
CASSSGPLSTDTQYF
TGTGCCAGCAGTTCCGGACCGCTCAGCACAGATACGCAGTATTTT
>few|.|TRBV12-3/TRBV12-4|TRBJ1-5
CASSFPGALNQPQHF
TGTGCCAGCAGTTTCCCAGGGGCGCTGAATCAGCCCCAGCATTTT
>few|.|TRBV30|TRBJ2-3
CAWSVTGYTQYF
TGTGCCTGGAGCGTCACAGGGTATACGCAGTATTTT
>many|TRBD1|TRBV7-2|TRBJ1-1
CASSLQGVLNTEAFF
TGTGCCAGCAGCCTACAGGGGGTTTTGAACACTGAAGCTTTCTTT
>.|TRBD1|TRBV10-1|TRBJ1-5
CASSESGQGRGQPQHF
TGCGCCAGCAGTGAGTCGGGACAGGGGAGGGGGCAGCCCCAGCATTTT
>.|.|TRBV20-1|TRBJ2-7
CSASPSPGLDSYEQYF
TGCAGTGCTAGTCCGAGTCCAGGCCTAGACTCCTACGAGCAGTACTTC
>once|.|TRBV7-3|TRBJ1-1
CASSPEAGRTEAFF
TGTGCCAGCAGCCCGGAAGCAGGGCGCACTGAAGCTTTCTTT
>.|TRBD2|TRBV20-1|TRBJ2-1
CSAGGIMAIAGRTQFF
TGCAGTGCCGGCGGTATTATGGCCATAGCGGGCCGAACCCAGTTCTTC
>many|.|TRBV2|TRBJ2-7
CASRGGGYEQYF
TGTGCCAGCAGGGGAGGGGGCTACGAGCAGTACTTC
>.|TRBD1|TRBV5-1|TRBJ2-7
CASSLGQDLEQYF
TGCGCCAGCAGCTTAGGACAGGACCTCGAGCAGTACTTC
>.|.|TRBV5-1|TRBJ2-3
CASSLAESGGDTQYF
TGCGCCAGCAGCTTGGCGGAATCAGGTGGAGATACGCAGTATTTT
>.|TRBD2|TRBV6-1|TRBJ2-7
CASSTSAKVGQYF
TGTGCCAGCTCGACTAGCGCTAAGGTCGGGCAGTACTTC
>.|.|TRBV6-5|TRBJ1-2
CASSYSSGSCTF
TGTGCCAGCAGTTACTCGAGCGGGTCCTGCACCTTC